The rows below give T cell receptor beta chains drawn from one sample of a study of T cells in localized non-small cell lung cancer. Method: immunoSEQ multiplex PCR; TCRdb's copy keeps in-frame clones and lacks some. The table lists about 52,000 clones, 85% to 90% of them singletons. Sequencing was performed on PBMCs, taken before any cancer treatment. These receptors all come from a female donor with stage II lung adenocarcinoma. The CDR3 runs from the conserved cysteine through the conserved F or W. The order of the fields is V gene, J gene, clone size, D gene, CDR3 protein, CDR3 DNA. D genes are given only for firm matches. Not every row has a clone size; where given, it reads once, few, many or a size class.

TRBV6-5	TRBJ2-7	NA	NA	CASSYSERIIYEQYF	TGTGCCAGCAGTTACTCGGAGCGGATTATCTACGAGCAGTACTTC
TRBV7-9	TRBJ1-1	NA	NA	CASSFDTEAFF	TGTGCCAGCAGCTTCGACACTGAAGCTTTCTTT
TRBV11-2	TRBJ2-7	NA	NA	CASARDTSYEQYF	TGTGCCAGCGCACGGGACACCTCCTACGAGCAGTACTTC
TRBV9	TRBJ1-1	NA	TRBD1	CASSKLGQGNTEAFF	TGTGCCAGCAGCAAGCTGGGACAGGGGAACACTGAAGCTTTCTTT
TRBV5-1	TRBJ1-1	NA	TRBD1	CASSKGQLNDKNTEAFF	TGCGCCAGCAGCAAGGGACAGCTGAATGATAAGAACACTGAAGCTTTCTTT
TRBV10-1	TRBJ2-7	once	TRBD2	CASSAGLAGYILTYEQYF	TGCGCCAGCAGCGCCGGACTAGCGGGCTATATTCTTACCTACGAGCAGTACTTC
TRBV9	TRBJ2-1	NA	NA	CASSVVSSTGKNEQFF	TGTGCCAGCAGCGTAGTGTCTAGTACGGGAAAGAATGAGCAGTTCTTC
TRBV2	TRBJ2-7	NA	NA	CASSPTRTGGVDEQYF	TGTGCCAGCAGTCCGACTCGGACAGGAGGGGTCGACGAGCAGTACTTC
TRBV27	TRBJ2-1	few	TRBD2	CASSLRGDDYNEQFF	TGTGCCAGCAGTTTACGGGGGGACGATTACAATGAGCAGTTCTTC
TRBV6-4	TRBJ2-2	NA	NA	CARWSRELFF	TGTGCCAGATGGAGTCGGGAGCTGTTTTTT
TRBV27	TRBJ2-6	NA	TRBD1	CASSLERGPSGANVLTF	TGTGCCAGCAGTTTAGAGAGGGGGCCTTCTGGGGCCAACGTCCTGACTTTC
TRBV6-1	TRBJ2-7	NA	TRBD2	CASRSGGDDYEQYF	TGTGCCAGCAGATCGGGGGGGGATGACTACGAGCAGTACTTC
TRBV27	TRBJ2-7	few	NA	CASSFFAGATYEQYF	TGTGCCAGCAGTTTCTTTGCGGGGGCGACCTACGAGCAGTACTTC
TRBV14	TRBJ1-1	NA	NA	CASSRVGGQDTEAFF	TGTGCCAGCAGCCGCGTAGGAGGTCAGGACACTGAAGCTTTCTTT
TRBV11-2	TRBJ1-3	NA	NA	CASSLDKVSGNTIYF	TGTGCCAGCAGCTTAGATAAGGTCTCTGGAAACACCATATATTTT
TRBV7-2	TRBJ2-5	NA	NA	CASSLHGSVKETQYF	TGTGCCAGCAGCTTGCACGGGTCGGTTAAAGAGACCCAGTACTTC
TRBV30	TRBJ1-1	NA	NA	CAWSPAYKAFF	TGTGCCTGGAGTCCTGCATACAAAGCTTTCTTT
TRBV6-5	TRBJ1-2	NA	NA	CASNRGVGYGYTF	TGTGCCAGCAATCGGGGGGTGGGGTATGGCTACACCTTC
TRBV5-1	TRBJ1-1	NA	NA	CASSPETVENTEAFF	TGCGCCAGCAGCCCGGAGACGGTGGAGAACACTGAAGCTTTCTTT
TRBV19	TRBJ1-1	once	NA	CASSYAPGGPSMNTEAFF	TGTGCCAGTAGCTATGCCCCCGGGGGCCCAAGCATGAACACTGAAGCTTTCTTT
TRBV4-2	TRBJ1-1	NA	NA	CASSPREGMNTEAFF	TGTGCCAGCAGCCCCCGGGAAGGGATGAACACTGAAGCTTTCTTT
TRBV7-9	TRBJ1-4	NA	TRBD1	CASSPRTGGEEKLFF	TGTGCCAGCAGCCCGAGGACAGGGGGCGAGGAAAAACTGTTTTTT
TRBV5-6	TRBJ1-1	NA	NA	CASSLDYGTEAFF	TGTGCCAGCAGCTTGGATTATGGCACTGAAGCTTTCTTT
TRBV2	TRBJ2-1	NA	TRBD1	CASRSGTGGFPSSYNEQFF	TGTGCCAGCAGATCCGGGACAGGGGGCTTCCCGAGCTCCTACAATGAGCAGTTCTTC